One and the same sample provided the 3 T cell receptor beta chains below, sequenced in a study of molecular identifiers for immune sequencing clone quantification. TCRdb processed the PCR reads anew with MiXCR; each CDR3 protein has one entry. The sample has some 680,000 distinct CDR3 sequences; less than 30% are singletons. Sequences were obtained from naive CD8+ T cells from blood, with Jurkat cell RNA spiked in. As to subset: FACS-sorted CD8+CD4-CCR7+CD45RA+ naive T cells. Receptors originate from a human donor in good health. Some libraries in this study had Jurkat cell RNA spiked in.

This clonotype came up many times. This chain joins TRBV6-2 or TRBV6-3 and TRBJ1-1; 7 bases align to TRBD1. Germline trimming cut 5 bases from V and 9 bases from J; bases unmatched to any gene: 6. Germline CDR1 and CDR2: MNHEY and SVGEGT. The CDR3 covers 12 residues. CDR3 nucleotides: TGTGCCAGCAGTACGACAGGGTGGCAAGCTTTCTTT. Protein sequence: CASSTTGWQAFF.

This clonotype turned up a few times. The genes are TRBV6-6 and TRBJ2-7; the D is unclear. V shed 2 bases and J shed 1 base, with 9 bases lying between them. The CDR3 has 14 residues. CDR1 and CDR2 (germline): MNHNY, SVGAGI (reference sequence). CDR3 sequence reads: CASSYIGLSYEQYF. The CDR3 DNA reads as TGTGCCAGCAGTTACATTGGCCTTTCCTACGAGCAGTACTTC.

The rearrangement uses TRBV6-2 or TRBV6-3 and TRBJ1-2; TRBD1 is a possible D gene (6 bases). The CDR3 extends over 14 amino acids. Trimming cost V 5 bases and J 4 bases, with 14 bases left between them. Germline V gene sequence: CDR1 MNHEY, CDR2 SVGEGT. The CDR3 bases are TGTGCCAGCAGTGGGGATCAGGGGAGCTATGGCTACACCTTC. Translated, it gives CASSGDQGSYGYTF.